A single sample gave rise to the 11 T cell receptor beta chains below, sequenced in a study of T cells in Graves' hyperthyroidism and ophthalmopathy. RNA transcripts were the template for amplifying TCR beta CDR3 regions. TCR CDR3 underwent first-round RT-PCR with the HTBI primer set. A single record per CDR3 protein comes from TCRdb applying MiXCR to the multiplex PCR reads. The sample lists a few hundred thousand distinct CDR3 sequences, roughly 15% seen once, with 13% in the top ten. Material for sequencing was blood. The receptor source for this set is a woman aged 40 to 50 with Graves' hyperthyroidism that later progressed to Graves' ophthalmopathy.

This clonotype was detected ten times or more. The genes are TRBV6-6 and TRBJ2-3; D is unclear. The CDR3 is made up of 14 amino acids. CDR1 and CDR2 (germline): MNHNY, SVGAGI (reference sequence). Trimming removed 0 bases at V and 6 bases at J, with 10 bases between. Here the CDR3 reads CASSYSNLGDTQYF. The CDR3 coding sequence is TGTGCCAGCAGTTACTCGAACCTCGGGGATACGCAGTATTTT.

The chain joins TRBV2 to TRBJ2-7; TRBD1 agrees at 9 bases. Unmatched junction bases numbered 11, after V lost 6 bases and J lost 5 bases. The CDR3 consists of 15 residues. Germline values: CDR1 SNHLY, CDR2 FYNNEI. The CDR3 spells CASSSTGTGSHEQYF. CDR3 coding DNA: TGTGCCAGCAGCTCCACCGGGACAGGGAGCCACGAGCAGTACTTC.

At least ten counts were recorded for this clonotype. This chain links TRBV4-1 with TRBJ2-7, with D possibly called TRBD1 or TRBD2 (5 bases each). Germline CDR1 reads MGHRA; CDR2 reads YSYEKL. Deletions cut 5 bases from V and 0 bases from J, with 14 bases between. The CDR3 spans 15 residues. The CDR3 DNA is TGCGCCAGCAGCTTAACCACGGGACCCTCCTACGAGCAGTACTTC. This gives the protein CASSLTTGPSYEQYF.

This clonotype has a count of ten or more. This CDR3 is CASSVEGGALYEQYF. CDR3 sequence (DNA): TGTGCCAGCAGCGTAGAGGGGGGGGCACTGTACGAGCAGTACTTC. V and J are TRBV9 and TRBJ2-7; D may be TRBD2 (7 bases). CDR3 length equals 15 residues. Germline CDR1 and CDR2: SGDLS and YYNGEE. Trimming took off 0 bases at V and 4 bases at J, with 14 bases between the two ends.

The chain joins TRBV6-1 to TRBJ2-1, with 9 bases matching TRBD2. V lost 1 base, J lost 4 bases, and 8 bases stayed unmatched. Germline CDR1 is MNHNS and CDR2 is SASEGT. CDR3 length: 17 residues. CDR3 sequence (DNA): TGTGCCAGCAGTGAAGTGGGACTAGCCCAACTATACAATGAGCAGTTCTTC. Its translation is CASSEVGLAQLYNEQFF.

Ten or more counts support this clonotype. V gene TRBV2 combines with J gene TRBJ2-7; no firm D call. Germline lookup yields CDR1 SNHLY and CDR2 FYNNEI. This CDR3 spans 14 amino acids. The germline V and J ends were trimmed by 4 bases and 3 bases, with 13 bases remaining between them. The CDR3 region is CASSGVAGVYEQYF. The CDR3 nucleotides read TGTGCCAGCAGTGGAGTTGCCGGAGTCTACGAGCAGTACTTC.

In this sample, this clonotype turned up many times. The chain recombines TRBV6-1 with TRBJ2-5, with D possibly TRBD1 on 7 matching bases. V shed 5 bases and J shed 2 bases, with 24 bases lying between them. The length of the CDR3 is 18 residues. Germline lookup yields CDR1 MNHNS and CDR2 SASEGT. The CDR3: CASSWVEGQRYPQETQYF. In DNA, the CDR3 is TGTGCCAGCAGTTGGGTGGAGGGACAGAGGTATCCACAAGAGACCCAGTACTTC.

Remarks on this clonotype: This clone may be a read error of a much larger clone one base away. The J gene is TRBJ2-2, the V gene TRBV20-1; 10 nucleotides align to TRBD2. CDR1 is DFQATT, CDR2 SNEGSKA, per germline (reference sequence). The length of the CDR3 is 20 residues. This CDR3 reads CSASHWGEDSGRPDTGGLFF. The CDR3 DNA sequence: TGCAGTGCTAGCCATTGGGGCGAAGATAGCGGGAGGCCGGACACCGGGGGGCTGTTTTTT.

This clonotype was seen repeatedly, ten times or more. This chain uses TRBV28 with TRBJ2-5; D may correspond to TRBD1 or TRBD2 (5 bases each). Germline V gene sequence: CDR1 MDHEN, CDR2 SYDVKM. Trimming took 6 bases from V and 4 from J, leaving 15 bases between them. The CDR3 is 14 amino acids. The CDR3 loop is CASRTSGTLETQYF. The CDR3 region has the DNA TGTGCCAGCAGGACCTCCGGGACCCTAGAGACCCAGTACTTC. The full variable domain, rest sourced from reference TRBV28 and TRBJ2-5, is DVKVTQSSRYLVKRTGEKVFLECVQDMDHENMFWYRQDPGLGLRLIYFSYDVKMKEKGDIPEGYSVSREKKERFSLILESASTNQTSMYLCASRTSGTLETQYFGPGTRLLVL.

A few counts support this clonotype. The chain links TRBV9 to TRBJ2-1; the match to TRBD1 covers 9 bases. The germline gives CDR1 SGDLS, CDR2 YYNGEE. V shed 3 bases and J 4 bases; nucleotides not matched to a gene: 8. The CDR3 length is 16 residues. The CDR3 DNA sequence: TGTGCCAGCAGCGCCCCTTGGACAGGGGAATACAATGAGCAGTTCTTC. As protein: CASSAPWTGEYNEQFF.

The chain uses TRBV6-5 and TRBJ2-5; D not resolved. V dropped 5 bases and J dropped 2 bases, with 15 bases sitting between them. The CDR3 is 15 residues long. Germline lookup yields CDR1 MNHEY and CDR2 SVGAGI. CDR3: CASSHRGGQQETQYF. The CDR3, as DNA: TGTGCCAGCAGTCACCGAGGTGGCCAGCAAGAGACCCAGTACTTC.